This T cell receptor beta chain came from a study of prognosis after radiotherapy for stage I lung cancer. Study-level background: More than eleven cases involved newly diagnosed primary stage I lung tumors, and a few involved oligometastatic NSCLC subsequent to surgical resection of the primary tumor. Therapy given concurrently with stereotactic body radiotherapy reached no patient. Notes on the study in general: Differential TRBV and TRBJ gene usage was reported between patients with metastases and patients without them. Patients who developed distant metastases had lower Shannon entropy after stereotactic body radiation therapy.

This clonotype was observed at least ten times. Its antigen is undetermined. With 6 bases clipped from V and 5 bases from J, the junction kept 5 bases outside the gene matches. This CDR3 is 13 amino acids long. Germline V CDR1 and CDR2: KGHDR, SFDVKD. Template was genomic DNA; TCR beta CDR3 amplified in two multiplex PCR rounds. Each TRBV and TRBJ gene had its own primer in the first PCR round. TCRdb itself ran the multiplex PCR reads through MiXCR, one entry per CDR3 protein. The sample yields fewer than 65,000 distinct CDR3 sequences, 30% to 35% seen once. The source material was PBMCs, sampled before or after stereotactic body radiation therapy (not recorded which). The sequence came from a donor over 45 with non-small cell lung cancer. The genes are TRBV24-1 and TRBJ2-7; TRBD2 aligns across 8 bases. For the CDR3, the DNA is TGTGCCACCAGTTACGCGGGAGGAGACGAGCAGTACTTC. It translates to CATSYAGGDEQYF.